The rows below give T cell receptor beta chains drawn from one sample of a study of radiotherapy plus CTLA-4 blockade in lung cancer. The method was immunoSEQ multiplex PCR; TCRdb's version includes in-frame clones alone and lacks a portion of them. Of about 64,000 clones listed, approximately 70% are singletons. The sample in question was peripheral blood, obtained from a patient treated with radiotherapy plus ipilimumab. The receptors originated from a human donor with non-small cell lung cancer whose response to radiotherapy plus ipilimumab could not be evaluated. Each CDR3 is given with its conserved first and last residue. The order of the fields is D gene, V gene, clone size, J gene, CDR3 protein, CDR3 DNA. A D gene is named only where the DNA matches it firmly. Clone size appears in some rows only: once, few, many, or a class for an expanded clone.

>TRBD2|TRBV2|few|TRBJ2-5
CASRPRLAAGGETQYF
TGTGCCAGCAGACCCAGACTAGCGGCCGGGGGGGAGACCCAGTACTTC
>TRBD2|TRBV4-2|-|TRBJ2-3
CASSQDVGTSGGLTDTQYF
TGTGCCAGCAGCCAAGATGTGGGGACTAGCGGGGGGCTCACAGATACGCAGTATTTT
>TRBD1|TRBV6-1|-|TRBJ1-1
CASSSGTGRTEAFF
TGTGCCAGCAGTTCCGGGACAGGGCGCACTGAAGCTTTCTTT
>TRBD2|TRBV18|-|TRBJ2-3
CASSPRTSGPTGTDTQYF
TGTGCCAGCTCACCAAGGACTAGCGGGCCCACCGGCACAGATACGCAGTATTTT
>-|TRBV28|-|TRBJ1-2
CASSSSLENYGYTF
TGTGCCAGCAGTTCCTCCCTAGAAAACTATGGCTACACCTTC
>-|TRBV5-4|-|TRBJ2-1
CASSLRGLVYNEQFF
TGTGCCAGCAGCTTACGGGGTCTTGTCTACAATGAGCAGTTCTTC
>-|TRBV4-2|-|TRBJ2-5
CASSQMGGSQETQYF
TGTGCCAGCAGCCAAATGGGGGGATCCCAAGAGACCCAGTACTTC
>-|TRBV27|-|TRBJ1-2
CASRPQGPYGYTF
TGTGCCAGCAGGCCGCAGGGGCCCTATGGCTACACCTTC
>-|TRBV2|-|TRBJ2-6
CASAPSRLSGANVLTF
TGTGCCAGCGCCCCGTCGAGGTTGTCTGGGGCCAACGTCCTGACTTTC
>-|TRBV27|-|TRBJ1-1
CASSLEWALSTTEAFF
TGTGCCAGCAGTTTGGAATGGGCACTCTCCACCACTGAAGCTTTCTTT
>TRBD2|TRBV28|-|TRBJ2-2
CASRASSGGTGEPFF
TGTGCCAGCAGAGCCTCTAGCGGGGGAACCGGGGAGCCGTTTTTT
>TRBD1|TRBV7-3|-|TRBJ2-3
CASSLSTGGTDTQYF
TGTGCCAGCAGCTTAAGCACAGGGGGGACAGATACGCAGTATTTT
>-|TRBV5-1|-|TRBJ2-5
CASRVNTKETQYF
TGCGCCAGCAGAGTAAACACAAAAGAGACCCAGTACTTC
>TRBD1|TRBV5-4|-|TRBJ1-4
CASSRTGGNEKLFF
TGTGCCAGCAGCCGGACAGGGGGGAATGAAAAACTGTTTTTT
>-|TRBV4-2|-|TRBJ2-2
CASSQDETGELFF
TGTGCCAGCAGCCAAGATGAGACCGGGGAGCTGTTTTTT
>-|TRBV4-3|-|TRBJ1-1
CASSQDQAGVNTEAFF
TGCGCCAGCAGCCAAGATCAAGCAGGGGTGAACACTGAAGCTTTCTTT
>-|TRBV7-2|-|TRBJ2-7
CASSLSSYEQYF
TGTGCCAGCAGCCTGAGCTCCTACGAGCAGTACTTC
>TRBD1|TRBV11-3|-|TRBJ1-6
CASRPGTGRSPLHF
TGTGCCAGCAGGCCCGGGACAGGGCGTTCACCCCTCCACTTT
>TRBD2|TRBV6-1|-|TRBJ2-7
CASSEALSGDYEQYF
TGTGCCAGCAGTGAAGCGCTCAGCGGGGACTACGAGCAGTACTTC
>-|TRBV10-3|-|TRBJ2-7
CAISESQGSPYEQYF
TGTGCCATCAGTGAGTCGCAGGGGTCCCCCTACGAGCAGTACTTC
>TRBD2|TRBV11-3|-|TRBJ2-3
CASTWGLANTDTQYF
TGTGCCAGCACCTGGGGACTAGCGAACACAGATACGCAGTATTTT
>TRBD1|TRBV5-1|-|TRBJ1-1
CASSADRGFMNTEAFF
TGCGCCAGCAGCGCGGACAGGGGGTTCATGAACACTGAAGCTTTCTTT
>-|TRBV6-5|-|TRBJ2-1
CASSSRQSSSYNEQFF
TGTGCCAGCAGTTCGAGACAGTCGAGCTCCTACAATGAGCAGTTCTTC
>TRBD1|TRBV7-8|-|TRBJ1-4
CASSGSPGQGAPNEKLFF
TGTGCCAGCAGCGGAAGCCCGGGACAGGGGGCCCCTAATGAAAAACTGTTTTTT
>TRBD2|TRBV7-7|few|TRBJ2-5
CASSLGLAGETQYF
TGTGCCAGCAGCTTAGGACTAGCGGGAGAGACCCAGTACTTC
>-|TRBV30|-|TRBJ2-7
CAWSVGRASYEQYF
TGTGCCTGGAGTGTGGGCCGTGCCTCCTACGAGCAGTACTTC
>-|TRBV30|-|TRBJ2-7
CAWSHSYEQYF
TGTGCCTGGAGTCACAGCTACGAGCAGTACTTC
>-|TRBV7-9|-|TRBJ2-6
CASSQDQGYGANVLTF
TGCGCCAGCAGCCAAGATCAGGGGTATGGGGCCAACGTCCTGACTTTC
>TRBD2|TRBV5-1|-|TRBJ2-3
CASIPVAGDDTQYF
TGCGCCAGCATTCCTGTAGCGGGGGACGATACGCAGTATTTT
>TRBD2|TRBV30|-|TRBJ2-2
CAWSKGLGNTGELFF
TGTGCCTGGAGTAAGGGACTAGGGAACACCGGGGAGCTGTTTTTT
>-|TRBV4-1|once|TRBJ1-4
CASSQGRYEKLFF
TGCGCCAGCAGCCAAGGGAGATATGAAAAACTGTTTTTT
>-|TRBV2|few|TRBJ2-5
CASRVLISETQYF
TGTGCCAGCAGGGTACTTATTTCAGAGACCCAGTACTTC
>-|TRBV5-1|-|TRBJ1-1
CASSLVQGSAFF
TGCGCCAGCAGCTTGGTTCAGGGTTCAGCTTTCTTT
>-|TRBV10-2|-|TRBJ2-7
CASSGIRGASYEQYF
TGCGCCAGCAGTGGAATCCGGGGGGCGTCCTACGAGCAGTACTTC
>-|TRBV15|-|TRBJ2-5
CATSRDTQTREQYF
TGTGCCACCAGCAGAGATACGCAGACCCGGGAGCAGTACTTC
>-|TRBV6-6|-|TRBJ2-3
CASSRPGQADTQYF
TGTGCCAGCAGCCGACCTGGCCAGGCAGATACGCAGTATTTT
>-|TRBV6-1|few|TRBJ2-5
CASSDFSQGRYF
TGTGCCAGCAGTGATTTTTCGCAGGGCCGGTACTTC
>TRBD1|TRBV5-1|-|TRBJ1-2
CASSLESVQRDRENYGYTF
TGCGCCAGCAGCTTGGAATCGGTACAGCGGGACAGGGAGAACTATGGCTACACCTTC
>TRBD2|TRBV5-1|once|TRBJ2-1
CASSLDASGAKYNEQFF
TGCGCCAGCAGCTTGGATGCTAGCGGGGCAAAGTACAATGAGCAGTTCTTC
>-|TRBV5-1|-|TRBJ2-2
CASSLDRATGELFF
TGCGCCAGCAGCTTGGACAGGGCCACCGGGGAGCTGTTTTTT
>-|TRBV7-2|-|TRBJ1-3
CASSFNPPVSGNTIYF
TGTGCCAGCAGCTTTAATCCTCCGGTCTCTGGAAACACCATATATTTT
>TRBD1|TRBV10-3|few|TRBJ1-5
CAISEGTGRTQPQHF
TGTGCCATCAGTGAGGGGACAGGGAGGACTCAGCCCCAGCATTTT
>TRBD1|TRBV6-1|once|TRBJ1-4
CASRRTGDEKLFF
TGTGCCAGCAGGAGAACAGGGGATGAAAAACTGTTTTTT
>-|TRBV5-1|-|TRBJ1-1
CASSSREYEAFF
TGCGCCAGCAGTTCCAGGGAATATGAAGCTTTCTTT
>TRBD1|TRBV4-3|-|TRBJ1-1
CASSQIGTGETEAFF
TGCGCCAGCAGCCAGATCGGGACAGGGGAAACTGAAGCTTTCTTT
>TRBD2|TRBV28|-|TRBJ2-3
CASRPTSGDFESTDTQYF
TGTGCCAGCAGACCAACTAGCGGAGACTTTGAAAGCACAGATACGCAGTATTTT
>TRBD1|TRBV5-5|-|TRBJ1-1
CASSTPGQGNTEAFF
TGTGCCAGCAGCACCCCGGGACAGGGAAACACTGAAGCTTTCTTT
>TRBD1|TRBV29-1|few|TRBJ1-1
CSVSTGRNTEAFF
TGCAGCGTTTCGACAGGGCGGAACACTGAAGCTTTCTTT
>-|TRBV7-9|-|TRBJ1-4
CASSVLQGKNEKLFF
TGTGCCAGCAGCGTGCTCCAGGGAAAGAATGAAAAACTGTTTTTT
>-|TRBV11-2|-|TRBJ1-5
CASSLEDLSNQPQHF
TGTGCCAGCAGCTTGGAGGACCTGAGCAATCAGCCCCAGCATTTT